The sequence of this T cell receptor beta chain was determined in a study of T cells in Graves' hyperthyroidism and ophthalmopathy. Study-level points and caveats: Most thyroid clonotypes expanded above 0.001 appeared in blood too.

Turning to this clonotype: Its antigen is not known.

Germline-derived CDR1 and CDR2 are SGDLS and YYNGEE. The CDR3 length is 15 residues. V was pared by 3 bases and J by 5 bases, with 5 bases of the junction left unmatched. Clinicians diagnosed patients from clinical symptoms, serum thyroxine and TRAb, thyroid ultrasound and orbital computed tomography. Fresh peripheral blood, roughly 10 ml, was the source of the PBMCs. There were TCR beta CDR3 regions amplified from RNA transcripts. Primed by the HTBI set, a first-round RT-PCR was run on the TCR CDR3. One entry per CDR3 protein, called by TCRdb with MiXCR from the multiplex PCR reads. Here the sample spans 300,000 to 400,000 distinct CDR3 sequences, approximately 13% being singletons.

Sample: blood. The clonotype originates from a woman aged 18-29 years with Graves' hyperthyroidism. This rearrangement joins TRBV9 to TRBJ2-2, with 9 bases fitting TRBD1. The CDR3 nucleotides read TGTGCCAGCAGCGCGGGACAGGGAATGACCGGGGAGCTGTTTTTT. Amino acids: CASSAGQGMTGELFF.